The present T cell receptor (beta chain) was sequenced within a study of Ad26.COV2.S vaccination and SARS-CoV-2 variants. Findings of the study overall: People given the vaccine had a wider spike-specific TCR breadth than placebo recipients did. After vaccination, reports described spike-specific CD8+ and CD4+ T cell responses as showing substantial breadth. Analytic work on TCR breadth and depth might have understated the full extent of total T cell responses.

The germline CDR1 and CDR2 sequences are SGHTA and FQGNSA. This CDR3 is built from 16 residues. J gave up 1 base and V 5 bases, and 5 bases lay outside the gene matches. Regarding this clone: Its antigen is still unknown.

Profiling relied on immunoSEQ multiplex PCR, and the TCRdb table lists in-frame clones only, not all of them. The sample holds around 170,000 clones; approximately 88% are singletons and the top ten take about 5.9%. The sequence came from a human donor who had recovered from COVID-19. The chain joins TRBV7-2 to TRBJ2-3; 11 bases align to TRBD2. Sequenced material: peripheral blood, taken after recovery from COVID-19. The CDR3 bases are TGTGCCAGCAGCCTTCAACTAGCGGGAGGCACAGATACGCAGTATTTT. Its translation: CASSLQLAGGTDTQYF.